This TCR beta chain appears in the sequencing data of a study of post-analysis software for immune sequencing data. Study-level findings and limits: Among multiple sclerosis patients, normalized Chao1 diversity was significantly below that of controls. Patients used several TRBV segments, including TRBV5-6, TRBV5-1 and TRBV20-1, more often than controls. Pronounced co-clustering by F measure was evident among identically batched samples.

Trimming took 0 bases from V and 5 from J, leaving 11 bases between them. The CDR3 has 13 amino acids. Germline values: CDR1 DFQATT, CDR2 SNEGSKA (reference sequence). This clonotype was picked up a small number of times. The antigen is unknown. Presence of unique molecular identifiers characterized the TCR beta cDNA libraries. It was from roughly 1 to 10 million T cells that approximately 500,000 cDNA molecules came. TCRdb recomputed calls from the PCR reads with MiXCR, one row per CDR3 protein. The data show roughly 730,000 distinct CDR3 sequences, 25% to 30% seen once. This chain connects TRBV20-1 to TRBJ2-7; maybe TRBD1 (5 bases). Sequencing was carried out using blood. The receptor's source is a girl between 10 and 17 years old with multiple sclerosis. This CDR3 reads CSARDRVVNEQYF. The CDR3 DNA is TGCAGTGCTAGAGACAGGGTGGTCAACGAGCAGTACTTC.